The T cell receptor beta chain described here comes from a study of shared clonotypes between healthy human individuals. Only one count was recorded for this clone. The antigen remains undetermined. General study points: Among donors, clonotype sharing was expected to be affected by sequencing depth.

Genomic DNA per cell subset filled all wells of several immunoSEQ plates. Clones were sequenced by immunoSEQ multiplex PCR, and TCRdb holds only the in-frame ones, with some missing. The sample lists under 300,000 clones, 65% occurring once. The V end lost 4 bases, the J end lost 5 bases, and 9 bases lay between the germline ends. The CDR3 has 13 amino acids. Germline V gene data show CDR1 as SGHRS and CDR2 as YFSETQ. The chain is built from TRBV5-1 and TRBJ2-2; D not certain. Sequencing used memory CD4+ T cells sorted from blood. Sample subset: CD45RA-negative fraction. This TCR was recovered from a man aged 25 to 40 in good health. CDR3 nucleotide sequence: TGCGCCAGCAGCCCTCTGGGGACCGGGGAGCTGTTTTTT. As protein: CASSPLGTGELFF.